The rows below give T cell receptor beta chains drawn from one sample of a study of cytomegalovirus exposure and HLA in healthy donors. This table comes from immunoSEQ multiplex PCR, and its TCRdb copy is limited to in-frame clones, with some not included. Of around 99,000 clones in the sample, 65% to 85% were seen once. Sequencing input: PBMCs. These TCRs come from a man between 18 and 35 years old in good health and CMV-seronegative. Both conserved end residues are part of each CDR3.

j_call v_call cdr3_aa
TRBJ2-1 TRBV6-4 CASSQLAGEGDEQFF
TRBJ1-4 TRBV11-1 CASADSFNEKLFF
TRBJ1-5 TRBV5-1 CASSLGGGSNQPQHF
TRBJ1-2 TRBV28 CASSSPQGTDYNYGYTF
TRBJ2-3 TRBV9 CASSVGPSGGGTDTQYF
TRBJ1-2 TRBV18 CASSPGGLNYGYTF
TRBJ2-1 TRBV29-1 CSVVGSGGAYEQFF
TRBJ1-5 TRBV7-8 CASSSRQPNQPQHF
TRBJ2-7 TRBV4-3 CASSQPGQGHEQYF
TRBJ2-7 TRBV10-3 CAMRDRAGREQYF
TRBJ2-2 TRBV27 CASSSTQVTTGELFF
TRBJ2-5 TRBV25-1 CASSTAETQYF
TRBJ2-7 TRBV6-5 CASSYPGHYEQYF
TRBJ2-1 TRBV5-1 CASSLAASGGTPSSYNEQFF
TRBJ1-2 TRBV25-1 CASSPSGQFGYGYTF
TRBJ1-1 TRBV5-6 CASSPYTGQVTEAFF
TRBJ1-2 TRBV2 CASRETGPHGYTF
TRBJ2-5 TRBV7-2 CATQLAGGETQYF
TRBJ1-6 TRBV11-2 CASKVTGANSPLHF
TRBJ2-7 TRBV27 CASSFLQGVYGEQYF
TRBJ1-1 TRBV27 CASSLGGGGTEAFF
TRBJ1-1 TRBV4-3 CASSQAGQGKNTEAFF
TRBJ1-1 TRBV9 CASSPQASVLNTEAFF
TRBJ2-1 TRBV18 CASSPPSSGGAINEQFF
TRBJ1-2 TRBV10-1 CASSDHRGYGYTF
TRBJ1-6 TRBV14 CASSPLSGFDSPLHF
TRBJ2-5 TRBV7-7 CASSPNRGPETQYF
TRBJ2-7 TRBV29-1 CSGEQGSAYEQYF
TRBJ2-1 TRBV28 CASSLVGASEQFF
TRBJ2-3 TRBV6-1 CASSEMGGGGTDTQYF
TRBJ2-1 TRBV6-5 CASYSVASEGEQFF
TRBJ2-6 TRBV9 CASSPRLGSGANVLTF
TRBJ2-2 TRBV19 CASKRVGAGELFF
TRBJ2-7 TRBV19 CASSVEGSYEQYF
TRBJ1-5 TRBV4-1 CASSQGDRSMPQHF
TRBJ1-6 TRBV4-2 CASSQEAGGGGSPLHF
TRBJ1-5 TRBV18 CASSPGVRNQPQHF
TRBJ2-2 TRBV7-3 CASSLTRGNTGELFF
TRBJ1-2 TRBV27 CASSSQGYGYPF
. TRBV9 CASSVGGGTYEQYF
TRBJ1-2 TRBV4-3 CASSQEDTSSYGYTF
TRBJ2-7 TRBV2 CASSPTPGTDPYEQYF
TRBJ2-7 TRBV6-5 CASRGGSYEQYF
TRBJ1-6 TRBV2 CASRGTDSAARNSPLHF
TRBJ1-2 TRBV5-8 CASSWTGGYGYTF
TRBJ2-2 TRBV7-3 CASSFTGGTGELFF
TRBJ2-5 TRBV2 CASSAQVGEQYF
TRBJ2-1 TRBV2 CASTGPSTGGLGNEQFF
TRBJ2-3 TRBV13 CASSLWRSSTDTQYF
TRBJ2-7 TRBV7-2 CASSFNRDPLAEQYF
TRBJ1-2 TRBV13 CASGPGGTTNYGYTF
TRBJ2-2 TRBV4-2 CASSQESGQPTGELFF
TRBJ2-2 TRBV15 CATSPGRPVGELFF
. TRBV2 CASSVNNYEQYF
TRBJ2-3 TRBV18 CASSPTGGISTDTQYF